This T cell receptor (beta chain) comes out of a study of CD8+ T cells in alopecia areata. Turning to the study itself: A regimen of oral tofacitinib, 5 to 10 mg twice daily, was given to treated patients.

CDR1 and CDR2 (germline): MGHDK, SYGVNS. The V end lost 1 base, the J end lost 0 bases, and 2 bases lay between the germline ends. The CDR3 runs to 13 residues. As to treatment: oral pan-JAK inhibitor, 5-10 mg twice daily. RNA, once extracted, was reverse transcribed into cDNA for use as the sequencing template. Generated by immunoSEQ multiplex PCR, the TCRdb table keeps only in-frame clones and is missing some. The profile shows approximately 280,000 clones, 58% of them singletons. The sequencing used CD4+ T cells sorted from blood, collected at week 24, from a patient treated with tofacitinib. The chain has TRBV25-1 and TRBJ2-3; D gene uncertain. The TCR originated in a human donor with alopecia areata. The CDR3 sequence: CASSEFSTDTQYF. The CDR3 nucleotides are TGTGCCAGCAGTGAATTCAGCACAGATACGCAGTATTTT.